This T cell receptor beta chain was captured by sequencing in a study of blood T cell repertoires in COVID-19. The Seattle patients, enrolled during active infection, were followed longitudinally. The CDR3 consists of 15 residues. Germline trimming cut 0 bases from V and 8 bases from J; bases unmatched to any gene: 4. CDR1 LGHNA and CDR2 YNFKEQ come from the germline V gene. Generated by immunoSEQ multiplex PCR, the TCRdb table keeps only in-frame clones and is missing some. The sample has approximately 90,000 clones, 75% to 90% seen once; the top ten hold 4.5% to 6.5%. This chain links TRBV4-2 with TRBJ1-4; 9 positions match TRBD1. Sequenced material: peripheral blood. This clonotype originated in a man in his sixties with COVID-19, enrolled during active disease. Here the CDR3 reads CASSQEGQGGEKLFF. CDR3 coding DNA: TGTGCCAGCAGCCAAGAGGGACAGGGAGGGGAAAAACTGTTTTTT.